This TCR beta chain was recorded in a study of T cell repertoires in cytomegalovirus infection. Note on this clonotype: The antigen is undetermined.

MiXCR was run by TCRdb on the reads, yielding one entry per CDR3 protein. Seen here are some 480,000 distinct CDR3 sequences, roughly 34% observed once, and the top ten hold 15% to 20%. The CDR3 is 15 residues long. V was pared by 1 base and J by 2 bases, with 12 bases between. Germline CDR1 and CDR2: LNHNV and YYDKDF (reference sequence). The J gene is TRBJ2-7, the V gene TRBV15; tentatively, D is TRBD1 (6 bases). The sample here was cultured PBMCs, taken from culture after CMV antigen stimulation. The source of this sequence is a human donor in good health (CMV status not recorded). Some clones in this sample may be carry-over from other donors' samples. The CDR3 sequence is CATSRVSTGPYEQYF. In nucleotides, the CDR3 is TGTGCCACCAGCAGAGTGTCAACAGGGCCCTACGAGCAGTACTTC.